This T cell receptor beta chain was sequenced during a study of T cell changes during pregnancy in multiple sclerosis. Germline-derived CDR1 and CDR2 are KGHSH and LQKENI. J was trimmed by 6 bases and V by 2 bases; bases with no gene match: 3. The CDR3 is 13 amino acids. Measured with immunoSEQ multiplex PCR; TCRdb has only the in-frame clones, and not every one. The data contain some 40,000 clones, 93% of them singletons. The sequencing used CD4+ T cells from peripheral blood mononuclear cells, collected in the first trimester of pregnancy. The sequence derives from a female donor with multiple sclerosis, enrolled in a pregnancy study. The gene calls are TRBV18 and TRBJ1-1, with 7 bases aligning to TRBD1. CDR3 DNA sequence: TGTGCCAGCTCACCAGGGCAGGGGGCTGAAGCTTTCTTT. Amino acids: CASSPGQGAEAFF.